The 5 T cell receptor beta chains in this list originate from one sample, sequenced in a study of T cell responses to AZD1222 COVID-19 vaccine. Only in-frame clones appear in the TCRdb table, and some are missing; sequencing was by immunoSEQ multiplex PCR. The sample gives approximately 100,000 clones, about 89% of which show up once; 9.5% to 13% is in the top ten. Material: peripheral blood, obtained 28 days after the second AZD1222 dose. These receptors came from an adult who received the AZD1222 COVID-19 vaccine.

The J gene is TRBJ1-1, the V gene TRBV5-6; weak D call: TRBD1 (5 bases). The germline V gene encodes CDR1 SGHDT and CDR2 YYEEEE. The CDR3 is 16 amino acids. The germline V and J ends were trimmed by 4 bases and 5 bases, with 21 bases remaining between them. The CDR3 nucleotides are TGTGCCAGCAGCGTGTTACCAGGGCATTTGGTAACTGAAGCTTTCTTT. This codes for CASSVLPGHLVTEAFF.

This chain connects TRBV9 to TRBJ2-1; 8 bases are shared with TRBD2. Germline V lookup: CDR1 SGDLS, CDR2 YYNGEE. Trimming removed 1 base from V and 6 bases from J; junction bases left unmatched: 9. There are 16 residues in the CDR3. The CDR3 coding sequence is TGTGCCAGCAGCGTAAGTAACGGGGGGGCCTTCAATGAGCAGTTCTTC. Its translation: CASSVSNGGAFNEQFF.

This chain joins TRBV6-1 and TRBJ1-6; TRBD1 matches 7 bases. Losses at the gene ends were 2 bases for V and 10 bases for J; bases not matched to a gene: 2. CDR3 length: 13 residues. Germline V CDR1 and CDR2: MNHNS, SASEGT. Here the CDR3 DNA reads TGTGCCAGCAGTGAACGACAGGGATCACCCCTCCACTTT. Translating it yields CASSERQGSPLHF.

The chain joins TRBV6-5 to TRBJ1-5; tentatively, D is TRBD1 (6 bases). From germline, CDR1 is MNHEY and CDR2 SVGAGI. This CDR3 is 13 amino acids long. The V end lost 6 bases, the J end lost 5 bases, and 11 bases lay between the germline ends. The CDR3 DNA is TGTGCCAGCAGGGGACACTTAGATCAGCCCCAGCATTTT. As protein: CASRGHLDQPQHF.

The rearrangement uses TRBV3-1 (or the pseudogene TRBV3-2) and TRBJ2-1, with 7 bases lining up with TRBD2. CDR3 length: 18 amino acids. The trim removed 1 base at V and 2 bases at J, leaving 11 bases unmatched. CDR1 is LGHDT and CDR2 is YNNKEL in the germline V gene (reference sequence). The CDR3: CASSQAQERELAYNEQFF. In nucleotides, the CDR3 is TGTGCCAGCAGCCAAGCCCAGGAGCGGGAATTAGCCTACAATGAGCAGTTCTTC.